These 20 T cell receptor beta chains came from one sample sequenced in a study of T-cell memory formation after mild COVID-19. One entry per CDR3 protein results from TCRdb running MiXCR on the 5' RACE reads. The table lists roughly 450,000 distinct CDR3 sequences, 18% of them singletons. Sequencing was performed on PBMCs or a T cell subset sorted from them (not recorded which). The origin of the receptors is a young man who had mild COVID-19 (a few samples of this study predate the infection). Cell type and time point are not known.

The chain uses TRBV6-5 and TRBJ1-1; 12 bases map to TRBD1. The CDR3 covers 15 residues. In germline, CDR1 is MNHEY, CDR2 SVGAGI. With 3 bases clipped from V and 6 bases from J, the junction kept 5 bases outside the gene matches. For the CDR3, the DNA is TGTGCCAGCAGTTATTCCGGGACAGGGGGCCCTGAAGCTTTCTTT. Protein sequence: CASSYSGTGGPEAFF.

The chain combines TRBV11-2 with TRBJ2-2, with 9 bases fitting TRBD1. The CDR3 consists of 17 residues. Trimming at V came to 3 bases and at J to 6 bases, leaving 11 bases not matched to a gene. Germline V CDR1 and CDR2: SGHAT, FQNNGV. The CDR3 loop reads CASSFPPDRGQPGELFF. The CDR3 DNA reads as TGTGCCAGCAGCTTTCCCCCGGACAGGGGCCAGCCCGGGGAGCTGTTTTTT.

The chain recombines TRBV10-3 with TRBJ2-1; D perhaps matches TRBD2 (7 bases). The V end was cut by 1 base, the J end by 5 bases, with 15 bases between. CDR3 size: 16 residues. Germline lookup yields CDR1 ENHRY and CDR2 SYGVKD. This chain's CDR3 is CAISEFLGGPDNEQFF. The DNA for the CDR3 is TGTGCCATCAGTGAGTTCCTCGGGGGGCCGGACAATGAGCAGTTCTTC.

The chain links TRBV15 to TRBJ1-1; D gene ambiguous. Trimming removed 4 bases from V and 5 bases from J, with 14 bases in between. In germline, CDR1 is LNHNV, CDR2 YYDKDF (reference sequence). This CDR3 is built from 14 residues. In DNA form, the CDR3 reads TGTGCCACCAGCACCCGGAGGGCCTGGACTGAAGCTTTCTTT. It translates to CATSTRRAWTEAFF.

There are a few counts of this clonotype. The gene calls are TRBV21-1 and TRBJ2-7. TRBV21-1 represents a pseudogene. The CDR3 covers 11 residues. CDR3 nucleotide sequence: TGTGCCAGCAGCAGCAGATACGAGCAGTACGTC. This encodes CASSSRYEQYV.

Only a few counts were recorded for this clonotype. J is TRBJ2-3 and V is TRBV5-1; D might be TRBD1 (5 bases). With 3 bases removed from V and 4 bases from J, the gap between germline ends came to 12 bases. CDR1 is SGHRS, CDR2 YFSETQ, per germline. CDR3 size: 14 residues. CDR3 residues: CASSWGPLADTQYF. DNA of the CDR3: TGCGCCAGCAGCTGGGGCCCTTTGGCAGATACGCAGTATTTT.

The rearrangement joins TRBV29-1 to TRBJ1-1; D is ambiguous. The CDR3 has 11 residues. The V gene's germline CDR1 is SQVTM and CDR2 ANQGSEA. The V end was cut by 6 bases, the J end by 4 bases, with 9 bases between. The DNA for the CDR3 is TGCAGCGTCACTCGGACCACTGAAGCTTTCTTT. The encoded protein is CSVTRTTEAFF.

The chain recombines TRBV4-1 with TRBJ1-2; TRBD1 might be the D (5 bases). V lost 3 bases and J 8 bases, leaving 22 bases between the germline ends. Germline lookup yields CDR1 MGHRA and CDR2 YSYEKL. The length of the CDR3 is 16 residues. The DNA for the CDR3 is TGCGCCAGCAGCCAGCCCCGGGGGAGGGCGGAGAGCGGCTACACCTTC. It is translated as CASSQPRGRAESGYTF.

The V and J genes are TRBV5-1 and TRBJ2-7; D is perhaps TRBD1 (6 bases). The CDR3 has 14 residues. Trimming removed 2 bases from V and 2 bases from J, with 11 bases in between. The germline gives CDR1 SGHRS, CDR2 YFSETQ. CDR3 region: CASSFADSTYEQYF. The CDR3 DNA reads TGCGCCAGCAGCTTCGCGGACAGCACCTACGAGCAGTACTTC.

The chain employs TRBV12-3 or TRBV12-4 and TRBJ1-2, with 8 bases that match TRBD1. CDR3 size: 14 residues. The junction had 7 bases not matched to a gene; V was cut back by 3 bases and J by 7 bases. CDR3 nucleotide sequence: TGTGCCAGCAGTTTTGACAGGGGCCTGACTGGCTACACCTTC. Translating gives CASSFDRGLTGYTF.

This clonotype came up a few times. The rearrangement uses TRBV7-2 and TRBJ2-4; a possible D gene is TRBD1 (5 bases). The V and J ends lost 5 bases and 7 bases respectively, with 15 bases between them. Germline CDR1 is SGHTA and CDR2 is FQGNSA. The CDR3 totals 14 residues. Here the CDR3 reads CASSPPGSLNIQYF. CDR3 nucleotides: TGTGCCAGCAGCCCCCCAGGGTCCCTTAACATTCAGTACTTC.

The CDR3: CASSATGGFYNEQFF. CDR3 bases: TGTGCCAGCAGCGCCACGGGGGGCTTCTACAATGAGCAGTTCTTC. The chain employs TRBV7-2 and TRBJ2-1; the D gene is possibly TRBD2 (7 bases). V was cut by 5 bases and J by 3 bases, with 14 bases left in between. The germline V gene encodes CDR1 SGHTA and CDR2 FQGNSA. This CDR3 comprises 15 residues. Looking up the rest from reference TRBV7-2 and TRBJ2-1 gives the full variable domain: GAGVSQSPSNKVTEKGKDVELRCDPISGHTALYWYRQSLGQGLEFLIYFQGNSAPDKSGLPSDRFSAERTGGSVSTLTIQRTQQEDSAVYLCASSATGGFYNEQFFGPGTRLTVL.

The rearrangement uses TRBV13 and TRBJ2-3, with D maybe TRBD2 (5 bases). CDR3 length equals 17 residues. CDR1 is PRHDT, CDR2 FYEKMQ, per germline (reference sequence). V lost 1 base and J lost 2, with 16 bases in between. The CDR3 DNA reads TGTGCCAGCAGCTTAGCGGCGGGTGGTTCTACCACAGATACGCAGTATTTT. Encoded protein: CASSLAAGGSTTDTQYF. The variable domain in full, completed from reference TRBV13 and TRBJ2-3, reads AAGVIQSPRHLIKEKRETATLKCYPIPRHDTVYWYQQGPGQDPQFLISFYEKMQSDKGSIPDRFSAQQFSDYHSELNMSSLELGDSALYFCASSLAAGGSTTDTQYFGPGTRLTVL.

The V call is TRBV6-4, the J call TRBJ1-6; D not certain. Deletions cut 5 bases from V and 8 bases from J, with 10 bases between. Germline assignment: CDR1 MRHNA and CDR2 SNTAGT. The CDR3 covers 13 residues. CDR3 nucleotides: TGTGCCAGCAGTCCCTCGGGCTATTCACCCCTCCACTTT. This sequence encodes CASSPSGYSPLHF.

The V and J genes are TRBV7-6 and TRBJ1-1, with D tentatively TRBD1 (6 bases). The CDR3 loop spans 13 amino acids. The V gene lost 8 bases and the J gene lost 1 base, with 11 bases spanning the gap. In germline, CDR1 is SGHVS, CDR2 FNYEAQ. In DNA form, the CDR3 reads TGTGCCAGCGCTCAGGGGACGAACACTGAAGCTTTCTTT. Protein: CASAQGTNTEAFF.

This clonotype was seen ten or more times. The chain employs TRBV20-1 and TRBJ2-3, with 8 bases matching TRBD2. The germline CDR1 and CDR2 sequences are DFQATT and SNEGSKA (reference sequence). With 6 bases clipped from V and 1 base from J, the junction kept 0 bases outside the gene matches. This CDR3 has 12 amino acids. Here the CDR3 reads CSARGGTDTQYF. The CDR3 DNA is TGCAGTGCGCGGGGGGGCACAGATACGCAGTATTTT.

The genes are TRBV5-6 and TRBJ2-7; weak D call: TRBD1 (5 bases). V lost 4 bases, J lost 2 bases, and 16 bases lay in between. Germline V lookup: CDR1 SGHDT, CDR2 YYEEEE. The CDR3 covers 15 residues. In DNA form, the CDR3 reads TGTGCCAGCAGCGGCAGGGCGGTGGGCCCCTACGAGCAGTACGTC. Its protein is CASSGRAVGPYEQYV.

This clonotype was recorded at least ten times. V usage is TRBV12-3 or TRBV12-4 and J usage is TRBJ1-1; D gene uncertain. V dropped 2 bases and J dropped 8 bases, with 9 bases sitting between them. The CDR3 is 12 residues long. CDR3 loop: CASSLRAEEAFF. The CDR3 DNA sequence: TGTGCCAGCAGTTTACGAGCAGAAGAAGCTTTCTTT.

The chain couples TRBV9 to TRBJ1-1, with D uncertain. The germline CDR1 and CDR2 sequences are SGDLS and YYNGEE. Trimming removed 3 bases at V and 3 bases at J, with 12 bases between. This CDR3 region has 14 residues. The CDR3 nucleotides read TGTGCCAGCAGCGCTTTGGGCTGGGACACTGAAGCTTTCTTT. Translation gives CASSALGWDTEAFF.

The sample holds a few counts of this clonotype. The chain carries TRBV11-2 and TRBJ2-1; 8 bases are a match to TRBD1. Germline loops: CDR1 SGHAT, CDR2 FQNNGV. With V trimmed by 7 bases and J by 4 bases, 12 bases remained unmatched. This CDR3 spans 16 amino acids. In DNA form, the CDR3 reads TGTGCCAGCACCAATTTGGACAGGGCGCTTTACAATGAGCAGTTCTTC. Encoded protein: CASTNLDRALYNEQFF.